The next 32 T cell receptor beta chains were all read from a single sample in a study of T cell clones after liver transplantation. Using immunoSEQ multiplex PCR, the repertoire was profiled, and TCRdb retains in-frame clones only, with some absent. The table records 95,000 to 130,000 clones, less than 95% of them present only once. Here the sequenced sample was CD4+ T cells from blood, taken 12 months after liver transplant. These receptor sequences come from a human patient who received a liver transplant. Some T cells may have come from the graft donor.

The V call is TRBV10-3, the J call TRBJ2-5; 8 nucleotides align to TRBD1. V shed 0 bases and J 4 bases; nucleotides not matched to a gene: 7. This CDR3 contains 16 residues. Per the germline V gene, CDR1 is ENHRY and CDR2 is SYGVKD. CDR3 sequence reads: CAISESTLRGPETQYF. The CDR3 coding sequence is TGTGCCATCAGTGAGTCGACTCTCAGGGGGCCAGAGACCCAGTACTTC.

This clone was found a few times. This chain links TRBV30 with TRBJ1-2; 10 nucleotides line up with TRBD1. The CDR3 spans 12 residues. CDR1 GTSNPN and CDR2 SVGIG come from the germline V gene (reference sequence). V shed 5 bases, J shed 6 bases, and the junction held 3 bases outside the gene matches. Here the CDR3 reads CAWDRGHNGYTF. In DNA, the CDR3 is TGTGCCTGGGACAGGGGGCATAATGGCTACACCTTC. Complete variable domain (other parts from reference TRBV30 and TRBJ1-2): SQTIHQWPATLVQPVGSPLSLECTVEGTSNPNLYWYRQAAGRGLQLLFYSVGIGQISSEVPQNLSASRPQDRQFILSSKKLLLSDSGFYLCAWDRGHNGYTFGSGTRLTVV.

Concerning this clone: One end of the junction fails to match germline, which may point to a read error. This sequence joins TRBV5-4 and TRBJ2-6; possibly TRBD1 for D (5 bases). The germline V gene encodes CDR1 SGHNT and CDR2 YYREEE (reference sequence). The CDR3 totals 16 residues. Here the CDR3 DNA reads TGTGCCAGCAGTTTGGACATTTTCTCTGGGGCCAACGTCCTGACTTTC. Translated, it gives CASSLDIFSGANVLTF. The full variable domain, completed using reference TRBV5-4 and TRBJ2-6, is ETGVTQSPTHLIKTRGQQVTLRCSSQSGHNTVSWYQQALGQGPQFIFQYYREEENGRGNFPPRFSGLQFPNYSSELNVNALELDDSALYLCASSLDIFSGANVLTFGAGSRLTVL.

CDR3 amino acids: CASSLPGANTEAFF. CDR3 in DNA: TGTGCCAGCAGCTTACCGGGGGCTAACACTGAAGCTTTCTTT. V usage is TRBV7-9 and J usage is TRBJ1-1; D is possibly TRBD1 (6 bases). The CDR3 runs 14 residues. V was trimmed by 2 bases and J by 2 bases, leaving 9 bases between them. Per the germline V gene, CDR1 is SEHNR and CDR2 is FQNEAQ (reference sequence).

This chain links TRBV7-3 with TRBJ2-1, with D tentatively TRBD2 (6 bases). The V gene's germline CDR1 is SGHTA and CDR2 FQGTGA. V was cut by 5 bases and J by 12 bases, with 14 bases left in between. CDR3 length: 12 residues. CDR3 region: CASSHQEGWQFF. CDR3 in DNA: TGTGCCAGCAGCCATCAGGAGGGTTGGCAGTTCTTC.

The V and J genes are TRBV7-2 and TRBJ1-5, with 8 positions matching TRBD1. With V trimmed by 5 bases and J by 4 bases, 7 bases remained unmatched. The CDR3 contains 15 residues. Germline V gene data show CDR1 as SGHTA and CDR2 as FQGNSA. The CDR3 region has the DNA TGTGCCAGCAGCCCCGACAGGGGCCCTAATCAGCCCCAGCATTTT. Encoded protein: CASSPDRGPNQPQHF.

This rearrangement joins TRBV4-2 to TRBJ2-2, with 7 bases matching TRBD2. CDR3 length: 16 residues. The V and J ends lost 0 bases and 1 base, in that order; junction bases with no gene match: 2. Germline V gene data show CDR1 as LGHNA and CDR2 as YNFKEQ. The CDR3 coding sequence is TGTGCCAGCAGCCAAGATAAGCGGGGGAACACCGGGGAGCTGTTTTTT. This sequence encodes CASSQDKRGNTGELFF.

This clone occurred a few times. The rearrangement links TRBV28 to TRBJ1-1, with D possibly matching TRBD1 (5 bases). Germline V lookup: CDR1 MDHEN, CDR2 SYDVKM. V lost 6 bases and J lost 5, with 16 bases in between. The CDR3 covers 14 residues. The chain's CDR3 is CASSPSGGPTEAFF. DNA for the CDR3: TGTGCCAGCAGCCCCAGCGGGGGTCCGACTGAAGCTTTCTTT.

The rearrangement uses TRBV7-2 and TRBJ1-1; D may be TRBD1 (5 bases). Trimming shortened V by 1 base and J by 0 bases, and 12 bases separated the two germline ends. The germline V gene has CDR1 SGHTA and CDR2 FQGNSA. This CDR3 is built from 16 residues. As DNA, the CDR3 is TGTGCCAGCAGCTTAGTAGCAGGGTTCATGAACACTGAAGCTTTCTTT. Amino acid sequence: CASSLVAGFMNTEAFF. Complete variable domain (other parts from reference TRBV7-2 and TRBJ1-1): GAGVSQSPSNKVTEKGKDVELRCDPISGHTALYWYRQSLGQGLEFLIYFQGNSAPDKSGLPSDRFSAERTGGSVSTLTIQRTQQEDSAVYLCASSLVAGFMNTEAFFGQGTRLTVV.

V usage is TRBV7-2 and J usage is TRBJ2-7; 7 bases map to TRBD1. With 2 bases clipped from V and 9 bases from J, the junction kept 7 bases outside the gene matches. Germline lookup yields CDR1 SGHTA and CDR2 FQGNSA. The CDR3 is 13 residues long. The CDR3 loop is CASSLSGTVGQYF. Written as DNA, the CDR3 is TGTGCCAGCAGCTTATCGGGGACAGTAGGGCAGTACTTC.

The CDR3 loop reads CASSPGQASYEQYF. The CDR3 DNA is TGTGCCAGCAGCCCGGGACAGGCCTCCTACGAGCAGTACTTC. V usage is TRBV7-2 and J usage is TRBJ2-7; 8 bases are shared with TRBD1. The J segment lost 0 bases and the V segment lost 5 bases, leaving 3 bases of the junction unmatched. This CDR3 has 14 amino acids. In germline, CDR1 is SGHTA, CDR2 FQGNSA.

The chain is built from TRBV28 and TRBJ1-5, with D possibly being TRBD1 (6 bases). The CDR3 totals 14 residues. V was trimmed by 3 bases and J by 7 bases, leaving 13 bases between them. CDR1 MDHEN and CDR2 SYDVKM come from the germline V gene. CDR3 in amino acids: CASSFTGINQPQHF. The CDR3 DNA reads TGTGCCAGCAGTTTTACAGGGATCAACCAGCCCCAGCATTTT.

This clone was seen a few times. CDR3 coding DNA: TGCGCCAGCAGCTTCGGGACACCCGACACAGATACGCAGTATTTT. It translates to CASSFGTPDTDTQYF. V and J are TRBV5-1 and TRBJ2-3; a possible D gene is TRBD1 (6 bases). The CDR3 contains 15 residues. The V end lost 2 bases, the J end lost 2 bases, and 12 bases lay between the germline ends. Germline CDR1 and CDR2: SGHRS and YFSETQ.

The chain's CDR3 is CASGLYTGELFF. CDR3 DNA: TGCGCCAGCGGGCTCTACACCGGGGAGCTGTTTTTT. The rearrangement uses TRBV5-1 and TRBJ2-2; no clear D gene. Trimming shortened V by 7 bases and J by 3 bases, and 7 bases separated the two germline ends. The CDR3 runs 12 residues. Germline CDR1 SGHRS, CDR2 YFSETQ.

The CDR3 DNA reads as TGTGCCAGCAGCCCCTTGATACAGGCGTCTCGCTATGGCTACACCTTC. The encoded protein is CASSPLIQASRYGYTF. This rearrangement joins TRBV11-2 to TRBJ1-2; possibly TRBD1 for D (5 bases). The germline V gene encodes CDR1 SGHAT and CDR2 FQNNGV. This CDR3 contains 16 residues. V was cut by 5 bases and J by 4 bases, with 20 bases left in between.

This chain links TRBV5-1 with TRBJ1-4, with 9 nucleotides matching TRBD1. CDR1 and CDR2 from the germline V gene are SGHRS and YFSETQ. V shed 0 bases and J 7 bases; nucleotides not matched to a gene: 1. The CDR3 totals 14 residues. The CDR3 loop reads CASSLGDRVEKLFF. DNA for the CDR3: TGCGCCAGCAGCTTGGGGGACAGGGTTGAAAAACTGTTTTTT.

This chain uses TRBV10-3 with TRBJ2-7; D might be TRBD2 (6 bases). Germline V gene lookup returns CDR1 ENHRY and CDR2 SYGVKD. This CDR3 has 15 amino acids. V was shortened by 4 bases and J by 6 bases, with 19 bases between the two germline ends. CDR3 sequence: CAISGLSGGPAEQYF. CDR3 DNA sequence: TGTGCCATCAGTGGACTGAGCGGAGGGCCCGCCGAGCAGTACTTC.

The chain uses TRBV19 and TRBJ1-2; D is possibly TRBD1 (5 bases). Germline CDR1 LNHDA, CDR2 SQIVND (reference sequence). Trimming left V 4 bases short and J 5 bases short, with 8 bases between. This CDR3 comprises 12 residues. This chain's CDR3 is CASSTRGYGYTF. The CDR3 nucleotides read TGTGCCAGTAGTACCCGGGGGTATGGCTACACCTTC. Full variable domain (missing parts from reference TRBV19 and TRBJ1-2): DGGITQSPKYLFRKEGQNVTLSCEQNLNHDAMYWYRQDPGQGLRLIYYSQIVNDFQKGDIAEGYSVSREKKESFPLTVTSAQKNPTAFYLCASSTRGYGYTFGSGTRLTVV.

CDR3 region: CASSPTSGELFF. The CDR3, as DNA: TGTGCCAGCTCACCTACCTCCGGGGAGCTGTTTTTT. V usage is TRBV18 and J usage is TRBJ2-2; D ambiguous. Between the trimmed V and J ends, which lost 3 bases and 6 bases, there was a span of 5 bases. CDR1 and CDR2 from the germline V gene are KGHSH and LQKENI. This CDR3 is 12 amino acids long.

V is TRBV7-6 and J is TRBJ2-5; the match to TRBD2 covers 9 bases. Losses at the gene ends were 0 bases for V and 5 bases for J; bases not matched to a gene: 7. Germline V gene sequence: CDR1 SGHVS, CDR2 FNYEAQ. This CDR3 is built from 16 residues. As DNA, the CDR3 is TGTGCCAGCAGCTTAGCAAAGGTTAGCGGGAGCGAGACCCAGTACTTC. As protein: CASSLAKVSGSETQYF.

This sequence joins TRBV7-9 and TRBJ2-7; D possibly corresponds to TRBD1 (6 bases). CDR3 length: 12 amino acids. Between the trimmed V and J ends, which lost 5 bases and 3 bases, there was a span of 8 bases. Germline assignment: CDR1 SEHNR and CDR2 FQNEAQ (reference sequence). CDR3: CASSQQGYEQYF. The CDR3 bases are TGTGCCAGCAGCCAACAGGGCTACGAGCAGTACTTC. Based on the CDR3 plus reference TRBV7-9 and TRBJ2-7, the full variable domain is DTGVSQNPRHKITKRGQNVTFRCDPISEHNRLYWYRQTLGQGPEFLTYFQNEAQLEKSRLLSDRFSAERPKGSFSTLEIQRTEQGDSAMYLCASSQQGYEQYFGPGTRLTVT.

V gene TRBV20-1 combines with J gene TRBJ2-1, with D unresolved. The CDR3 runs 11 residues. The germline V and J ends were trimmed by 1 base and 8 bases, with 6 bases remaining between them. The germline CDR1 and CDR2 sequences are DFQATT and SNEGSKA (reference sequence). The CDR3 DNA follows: TGCAGTGCTAGAGTGGTGGATGAGCAGTTCTTC. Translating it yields CSARVVDEQFF.

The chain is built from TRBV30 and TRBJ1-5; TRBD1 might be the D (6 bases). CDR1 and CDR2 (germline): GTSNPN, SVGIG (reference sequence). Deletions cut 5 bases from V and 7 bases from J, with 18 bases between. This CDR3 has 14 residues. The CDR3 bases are TGTGCCTGGGCTGGAGGGGGGTCGAGACAGCCCCAGCATTTT. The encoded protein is CAWAGGGSRQPQHF.

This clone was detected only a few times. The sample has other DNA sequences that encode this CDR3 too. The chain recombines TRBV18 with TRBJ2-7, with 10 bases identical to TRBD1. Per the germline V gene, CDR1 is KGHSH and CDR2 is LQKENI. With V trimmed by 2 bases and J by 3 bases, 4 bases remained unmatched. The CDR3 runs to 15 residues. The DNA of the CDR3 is TGTGCCAGCTCACCATCCGGGACAGGGGACTACGAGCAGTACTTC. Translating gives CASSPSGTGDYEQYF.

The CDR3 spells CASSRLAGGAYEQYF. Here the CDR3 DNA reads TGCGCCAGCAGCCGCCTAGCGGGGGGGGCCTACGAGCAGTACTTC. The J gene is TRBJ2-7, the V gene TRBV4-1, with TRBD2 identical over 12 bases. Germline V CDR1 and CDR2: MGHRA, YSYEKL. The CDR3 has 15 residues. Trimming cost V 4 bases and J 2 bases; bases outside gene matches: 3.

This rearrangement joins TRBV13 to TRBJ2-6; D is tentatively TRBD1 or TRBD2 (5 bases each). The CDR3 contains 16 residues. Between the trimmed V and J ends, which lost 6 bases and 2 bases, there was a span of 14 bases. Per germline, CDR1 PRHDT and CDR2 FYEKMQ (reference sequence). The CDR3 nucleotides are TGTGCCAGCAGAGGGCAGGGAGACCCTGGGGCCAACGTCCTGACTTTC. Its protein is CASRGQGDPGANVLTF.

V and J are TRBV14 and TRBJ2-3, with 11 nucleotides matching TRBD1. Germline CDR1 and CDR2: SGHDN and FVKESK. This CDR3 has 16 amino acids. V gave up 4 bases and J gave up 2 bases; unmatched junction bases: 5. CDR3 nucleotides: TGTGCCAGCAGCCTCAGGACAGGGGGCTTCACAGATACGCAGTATTTT. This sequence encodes CASSLRTGGFTDTQYF.

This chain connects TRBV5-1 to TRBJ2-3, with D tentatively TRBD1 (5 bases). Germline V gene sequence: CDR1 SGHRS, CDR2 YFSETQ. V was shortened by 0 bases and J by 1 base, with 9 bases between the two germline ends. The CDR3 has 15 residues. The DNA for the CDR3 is TGCGCCAGCAGCTTGGCAGGGCCGGGCACAGATACGCAGTATTTT. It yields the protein CASSLAGPGTDTQYF.

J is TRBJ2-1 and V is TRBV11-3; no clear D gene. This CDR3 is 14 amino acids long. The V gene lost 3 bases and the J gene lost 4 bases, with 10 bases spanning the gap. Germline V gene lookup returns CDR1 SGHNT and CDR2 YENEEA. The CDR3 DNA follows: TGTGCCAGCAGCTTGATATCCCGGTACAATGAGCAGTTCTTC. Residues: CASSLISRYNEQFF.

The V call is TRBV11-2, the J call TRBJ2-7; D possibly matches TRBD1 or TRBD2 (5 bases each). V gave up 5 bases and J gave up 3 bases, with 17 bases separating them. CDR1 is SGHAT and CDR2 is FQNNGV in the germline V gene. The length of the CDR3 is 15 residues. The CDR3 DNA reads TGTGCCAGCAGCCCTGGGACGGGGTTGGGCTACGAGCAGTACTTC. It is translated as CASSPGTGLGYEQYF.

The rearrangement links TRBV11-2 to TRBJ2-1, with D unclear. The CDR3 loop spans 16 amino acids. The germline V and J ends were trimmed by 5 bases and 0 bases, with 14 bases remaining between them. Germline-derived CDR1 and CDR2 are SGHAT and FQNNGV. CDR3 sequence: CASSPGVWGSYNEQFF. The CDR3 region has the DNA TGTGCCAGCAGCCCGGGTGTGTGGGGCTCCTACAATGAGCAGTTCTTC.

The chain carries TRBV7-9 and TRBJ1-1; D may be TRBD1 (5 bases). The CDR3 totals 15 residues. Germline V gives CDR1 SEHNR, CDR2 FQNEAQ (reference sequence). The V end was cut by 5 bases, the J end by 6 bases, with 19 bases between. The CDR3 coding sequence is TGTGCCAGCAGCGCCTCAACTGGCAGGGCCGCTGAAGCTTTCTTT. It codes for CASSASTGRAAEAFF.